This T cell receptor beta chain is from a study of blood T cell repertoires in COVID-19. Germline V CDR1 and CDR2: MNHEY, SVGAGI. J was trimmed by 1 base and V by 9 bases; bases with no gene match: 8. The CDR3 runs 15 residues. Data came from immunoSEQ multiplex PCR; TCRdb stores just in-frame clones and leaves some out. The table lists about 180,000 clones, 80% of them singletons. Enrollees, about 18 to 89 years old, lived in 24 US areas. Sample: PBMCs or T cells enriched from blood (not recorded which). The chain combines TRBV6-5 with TRBJ1-5, with 8 bases identical to TRBD1. The receptor's source is a man aged 60 to 75 who had been exposed to COVID-19. The DNA for the CDR3 is TGTGCCAGTCGGCCAGGGGGCGTAAGCAATCAGCCCCAGCATTTT. Amino acids: CASRPGGVSNQPQHF.